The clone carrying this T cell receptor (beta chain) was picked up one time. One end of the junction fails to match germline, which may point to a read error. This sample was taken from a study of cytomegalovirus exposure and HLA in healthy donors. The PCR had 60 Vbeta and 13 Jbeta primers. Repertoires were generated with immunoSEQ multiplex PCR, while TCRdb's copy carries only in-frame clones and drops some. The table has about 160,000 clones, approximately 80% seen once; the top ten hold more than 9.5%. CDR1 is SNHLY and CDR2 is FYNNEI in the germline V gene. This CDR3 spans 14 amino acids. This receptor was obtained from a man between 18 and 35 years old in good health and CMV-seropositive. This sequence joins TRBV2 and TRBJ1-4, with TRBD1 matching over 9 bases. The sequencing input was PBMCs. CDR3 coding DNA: TGTGCCAACAGTGGGGACAGGGTCGGAGAAAAACTGTTTTTT. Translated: CANSGDRVGEKLFF.